This T cell receptor beta chain was observed in a study of blood T cell repertoires in COVID-19. As for the study in general: COVID-19 samples from acute and convalescent phases originated in the United States, Italy and Spain. T cells, B-cell-depleted T cells, or PBMCs provided the cDNA or gDNA that served as material.

The assay was immunoSEQ multiplex PCR, and TCRdb's table has in-frame clones only and misses some. The profile shows approximately 270,000 clones, approximately 90% of them singletons. Participants spanned ages about 18 to 100 years and resided in some 22 US areas. Trimming shortened V by 5 bases and J by 2 bases, and 10 bases separated the two germline ends. The V gene's germline CDR1 is MGHRA and CDR2 YSYEKL. The CDR3 has 13 amino acids. Sequenced sample: PBMCs or T cells enriched from blood (not recorded which). The chain uses TRBV4-1 and TRBJ2-7, with a tentative D call TRBD1 (6 bases). The sequence derives from a woman in her twenties or thirties with acute COVID-19. CDR3: CASSATGTYEQYF. CDR3 DNA sequence: TGCGCCAGCAGCGCGACAGGTACCTACGAGCAGTACTTC.